A selection of T cell receptor beta chains follows, all from one sample in a study of blood T cell repertoires in COVID-19. TCRdb's copy holds only in-frame clones and misses some; the assay was immunoSEQ multiplex PCR. Seen here are almost 200,000 clones, roughly nine tenths observed once, and the top ten hold around 8.4%. The source material was PBMCs or T cells enriched from blood (not recorded which). These TCRs come from a woman aged 18 to 35 who had recovered from COVID-19. Both conserved end residues are part of each CDR3. D genes are given only for firm matches. The size of a clone is reported for some rows only, either as once, few or many, or as a class for expanded clones.

J: TRBJ2-1
D: TRBD1
size: NA
V: TRBV28
CDR3: CASSSTGANEQFF
DNA: TGTGCCAGCAGCTCTACAGGGGCTAATGAGCAGTTCTTC

J: TRBJ2-3
D: TRBD2
size: NA
V: TRBV7-3
CDR3: CASSAGLADTQYF
DNA: TGTGCCAGCAGCGCCGGACTAGCAGATACGCAGTATTTT

J: TRBJ2-1
D: NA
size: NA
V: TRBV20-1
CDR3: CSARASNEQFF
DNA: TGCAGTGCTAGAGCTAGCAATGAGCAGTTCTTC

J: TRBJ2-7
D: TRBD2
size: few
V: TRBV27
CDR3: CASSRTSGAPYEQYF
DNA: TGTGCCAGCAGTCGTACTAGCGGGGCCCCCTACGAGCAGTACTTC

J: TRBJ1-2
D: NA
size: NA
V: TRBV24-1
CDR3: CATSDPEGYTF
DNA: TGTGCCACCAGTGATCCCGAGGGCTACACCTTC

J: TRBJ2-7
D: NA
size: NA
V: TRBV7-9
CDR3: CASSPGIYEQYF
DNA: TGTGCCAGCAGCCCCGGGATTTACGAGCAGTACTTC

J: TRBJ1-2
D: NA
size: NA
V: TRBV28
CDR3: CASSPAGVTGWANYGYTF
DNA: TGTGCCAGCAGCCCCGCCGGGGTAACGGGCTGGGCCAACTATGGCTACACCTTC

J: TRBJ2-4
D: NA
size: NA
V: TRBV12-3/TRBV12-4
CDR3: CASSPGIGNIQYF
DNA: TGTGCCAGCAGCCCAGGGATTGGAAACATTCAGTACTTC

J: TRBJ2-2
D: TRBD2
size: NA
V: TRBV3-1/TRBV3-2
CDR3: CASSPRTSGRASNTGELFF
DNA: TGTGCCAGCAGCCCCCGGACTAGCGGGAGAGCCTCGAACACCGGGGAGCTGTTTTTT

J: TRBJ2-2
D: NA
size: NA
V: TRBV11-2
CDR3: CASSLAAGELFF
DNA: TGTGCCAGCAGCTTAGCAGCCGGGGAGCTGTTTTTT

J: TRBJ2-5
D: NA
size: NA
V: TRBV19
CDR3: CASKRVLGAETQYF
DNA: TGTGCCAGTAAGAGGGTCCTGGGGGCAGAGACCCAGTACTTC

J: TRBJ2-2
D: NA
size: NA
V: TRBV6-5
CDR3: CASSYSYQGTGELFF
DNA: TGTGCCAGCAGTTACTCATACCAGGGGACCGGGGAGCTGTTTTTT

J: TRBJ2-4
D: TRBD2
size: NA
V: TRBV5-4
CDR3: CASSKSSGGAKNIQYF
DNA: TGTGCCAGCAGCAAGTCTAGCGGGGGAGCCAAAAACATTCAGTACTTC

J: TRBJ1-2
D: NA
size: NA
V: TRBV6-1
CDR3: CASSELDGANYGYTF
DNA: TGTGCCAGCAGTGAACTGGACGGGGCTAACTATGGCTACACCTTC

J: TRBJ2-5
D: TRBD2
size: NA
V: TRBV2
CDR3: CASTWTSGEYQETQYF
DNA: TGTGCCAGCACCTGGACTAGCGGGGAGTACCAAGAGACCCAGTACTTC

J: TRBJ1-2
D: NA
size: NA
V: TRBV27
CDR3: CASSLNMRTVNYGYTF
DNA: TGTGCCAGCAGTTTAAATATGCGGACAGTGAACTATGGCTACACCTTC

J: TRBJ2-5
D: TRBD2
size: many
V: TRBV5-5
CDR3: CASSSAGVETQYF
DNA: TGTGCCAGCAGCTCCGCGGGGGTAGAGACCCAGTACTTC

J: TRBJ2-3
D: NA
size: NA
V: TRBV2
CDR3: CASKMDSTVTQYF
DNA: TGTGCCAGCAAGATGGACAGCACCGTTACGCAGTATTTT

J: TRBJ2-2
D: NA
size: NA
V: TRBV6-4
CDR3: CASSVRGSGELFF
DNA: TGTGCCAGCAGTGTTCGGGGTTCCGGGGAGCTGTTTTTT

J: TRBJ2-2
D: NA
size: once
V: TRBV19
CDR3: CASTTEGSNTGELFF
DNA: TGTGCCAGTACTACGGAGGGTTCGAACACCGGGGAGCTGTTTTTT

J: TRBJ1-1
D: NA
size: NA
V: TRBV12-3/TRBV12-4
CDR3: CASSPPSAFF
DNA: TGTGCCAGCAGTCCCCCGTCAGCTTTCTTT

J: TRBJ2-1
D: NA
size: NA
V: TRBV7-9
CDR3: CASSSTGYNEQFF
DNA: TGTGCCAGCAGTTCCACGGGATACAATGAGCAGTTCTTC

J: TRBJ1-5
D: NA
size: NA
V: TRBV10-3
CDR3: CATGWGNQPQHF
DNA: TGTGCCACGGGGTGGGGCAATCAGCCCCAGCATTTT

J: TRBJ2-1
D: TRBD1
size: NA
V: TRBV19
CDR3: CASSMRGQGAIRSYNEQFF
DNA: TGTGCCAGTAGTATGCGGGGACAGGGGGCTATCCGCTCCTACAATGAGCAGTTCTTC

J: TRBJ1-1
D: TRBD1
size: NA
V: TRBV5-1
CDR3: CASSRSQGRNTEAFF
DNA: TGCGCCAGCAGCCGATCACAGGGGCGAAACACTGAAGCTTTCTTT

J: TRBJ1-2
D: TRBD1
size: NA
V: TRBV24-1
CDR3: CATSDLDRASGYTF
DNA: TGTGCCACCAGTGACTTGGACAGGGCAAGCGGCTACACCTTC

J: TRBJ1-4
D: NA
size: NA
V: TRBV6-1
CDR3: CASSEFGGAGNEKLFF
DNA: TGTGCCAGCAGTGAATTTGGTGGGGCAGGTAATGAAAAACTGTTTTTT

J: TRBJ1-5
D: NA
size: NA
V: TRBV20-1
CDR3: CSASTQGNQPQHF
DNA: TGCAGTGCTAGTACACAGGGCAATCAGCCCCAGCATTTT

J: TRBJ2-3
D: NA
size: NA
V: TRBV5-4
CDR3: CASRPGGRTDTQYF
DNA: TGTGCCAGCAGACCAGGGGGGAGGACAGATACGCAGTATTTT

J: TRBJ1-5
D: NA
size: once
V: TRBV6-5
CDR3: CASSYGATRREPQHF
DNA: TGTGCCAGCAGTTACGGGGCCACACGTCGCGAGCCCCAGCATTTT

J: TRBJ1-6
D: NA
size: NA
V: TRBV6-5
CDR3: CASSWGGSTNSPLHF
DNA: TGTGCCAGCAGCTGGGGAGGCAGTACTAATTCACCCCTCCACTTT

J: TRBJ1-2
D: NA
size: NA
V: TRBV28
CDR3: CASTLSGGSGGYTF
DNA: TGTGCCAGCACCTTGTCCGGAGGCTCCGGGGGCTACACCTTC

J: TRBJ1-2
D: TRBD1
size: few
V: TRBV6-6
CDR3: CASAYDRVHGYTF
DNA: TGTGCCAGCGCCTACGACAGGGTGCACGGCTACACCTTC

J: TRBJ2-5
D: TRBD1
size: NA
V: TRBV18
CDR3: CASSPSVGGTGQETQYF
DNA: TGTGCCAGCTCACCCTCCGTCGGCGGGACAGGCCAAGAGACCCAGTACTTC

J: TRBJ1-1
D: NA
size: NA
V: TRBV7-2
CDR3: CASSLQENTEAFF
DNA: TGTGCCAGCAGCTTACAGGAAAACACTGAAGCTTTCTTT

J: TRBJ1-1
D: NA
size: NA
V: TRBV5-4
CDR3: CASSFYQGSTEAFF
DNA: TGTGCCAGCAGCTTTTATCAGGGGTCCACTGAAGCTTTCTTT

J: TRBJ2-3
D: NA
size: NA
V: TRBV28
CDR3: CASSSPRGGADTQYF
DNA: TGTGCCAGCAGTTCCCCGAGGGGGGGCGCAGATACGCAGTATTTT